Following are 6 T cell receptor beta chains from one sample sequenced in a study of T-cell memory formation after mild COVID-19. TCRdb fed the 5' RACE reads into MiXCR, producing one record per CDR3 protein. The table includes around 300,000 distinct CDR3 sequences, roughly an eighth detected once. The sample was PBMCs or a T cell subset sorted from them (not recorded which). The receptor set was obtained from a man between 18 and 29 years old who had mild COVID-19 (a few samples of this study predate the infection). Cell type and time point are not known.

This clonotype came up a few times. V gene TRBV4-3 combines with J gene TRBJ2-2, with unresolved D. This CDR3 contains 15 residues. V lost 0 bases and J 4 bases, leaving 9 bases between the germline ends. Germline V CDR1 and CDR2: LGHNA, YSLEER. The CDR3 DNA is TGCGCCAGCAGCCAAGATCGAGCAGTCACCGGGGAGCTGTTTTTT. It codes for CASSQDRAVTGELFF.

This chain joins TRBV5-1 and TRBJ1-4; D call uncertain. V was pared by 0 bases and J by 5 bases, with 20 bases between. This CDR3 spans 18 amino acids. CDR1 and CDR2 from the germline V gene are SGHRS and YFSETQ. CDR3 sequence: CASSLGTSGLFLNEKLFF. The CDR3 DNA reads TGCGCCAGCAGCTTGGGCACCTCAGGTCTTTTTTTGAATGAAAAACTGTTTTTT.

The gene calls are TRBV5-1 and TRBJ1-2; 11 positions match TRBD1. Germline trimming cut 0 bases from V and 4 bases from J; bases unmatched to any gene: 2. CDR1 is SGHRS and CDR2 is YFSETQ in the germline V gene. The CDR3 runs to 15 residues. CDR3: CASSLVGQGAYGYTF. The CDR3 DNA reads TGCGCCAGCAGCTTGGTCGGACAGGGGGCCTATGGCTACACCTTC. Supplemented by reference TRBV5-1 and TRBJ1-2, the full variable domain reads KAGVTQTPRYLIKTRGQQVTLSCSPISGHRSVSWYQQTPGQGLQFLFEYFSETQRNKGNFPGRFSGRQFSNSRSEMNVSTLELGDSALYLCASSLVGQGAYGYTFGSGTRLTVV.

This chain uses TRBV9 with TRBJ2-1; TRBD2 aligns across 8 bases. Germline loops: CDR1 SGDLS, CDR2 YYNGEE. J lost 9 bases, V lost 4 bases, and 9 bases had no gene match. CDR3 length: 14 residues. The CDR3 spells CASSLLAGFGEQFF. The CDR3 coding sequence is TGTGCCAGCAGCCTGCTAGCGGGCTTCGGTGAGCAGTTCTTC.

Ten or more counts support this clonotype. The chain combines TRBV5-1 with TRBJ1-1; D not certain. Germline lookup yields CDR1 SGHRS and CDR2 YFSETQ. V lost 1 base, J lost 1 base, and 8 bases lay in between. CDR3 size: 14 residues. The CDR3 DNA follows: TGCGCCAGCAGCTTGATTGACCCGAACACTGAAGCTTTCTTT. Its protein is CASSLIDPNTEAFF.

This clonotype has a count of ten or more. The CDR3 coding sequence is TGTGCTAGTGGGCTGCCCGCGGGGGATAGGTTGGCAGATACGCAGTATTTT. It is translated as CASGLPAGDRLADTQYF. The chain couples TRBV12-5 to TRBJ2-3; 7 nucleotides line up with TRBD2. Germline V gene data show CDR1 as LGHNT and CDR2 as FRNRAP. The length of the CDR3 is 17 residues. Trimming cost V 6 bases and J 4 bases; bases outside gene matches: 16.